These 26 T cell receptor beta chains came from one sample sequenced in a study of Graves' ophthalmopathy and Graves' hyperthyroidism. Investigators amplified TCR beta CDR3 regions from RNA transcripts. First-round RT-PCR employed HTBI primers, with a second-round multiplex PCR after it. One entry per CDR3 protein results from TCRdb running MiXCR on the multiplex PCR reads. This repertoire shows 900,000 to 1,200,000 distinct CDR3 sequences, about 36% found once; its top ten account for around 10%. The sample was peripheral blood or thyroid tissue (not recorded which). The receptors were sampled from an adult man with Graves' hyperthyroidism.

At least ten counts were recorded for this clonotype. V is TRBV20-1 and J is TRBJ1-1, with D unresolved. From germline, CDR1 is DFQATT and CDR2 SNEGSKA (reference sequence). The CDR3 has 14 amino acids. Trimming cost V 1 base and J 2 bases, with 11 bases left between them. The CDR3 DNA sequence: TGCAGTGCTAGAGTTGAGGAATTCAACACTGAAGCTTTCTTT. Translating it yields CSARVEEFNTEAFF.

V usage is TRBV15 and J usage is TRBJ1-2, with D unresolved. The CDR3 has 17 amino acids. Germline assignment: CDR1 LNHNV and CDR2 YYDKDF (reference sequence). V was trimmed by 4 bases and J by 0 bases, leaving 18 bases between them. The CDR3 protein is CATSITARGFPNYGYTF. In DNA form, the CDR3 reads TGTGCCACCAGCATCACCGCGCGTGGGTTCCCTAACTATGGCTACACCTTC.

Points on this clonotype: The CDR3 ends on some other residue instead of the conserved phenylalanine or tryptophan, so this is likely a read error. The limits of the CDR3 on the DNA are not certain, so only TCRdb's listed CDR3 is given. The chain combines TRBV7-9 with TRBJ1-4. The CDR3 length equals 8 residues, ends included. CDR1 and CDR2 from the germline V gene are SEHNR and FQNEAQ (reference sequence). The CDR3 here is CASSLDVS.

This clonotype occurred many times. This CDR3 is CASSQGNWQYF. CDR3 DNA: TGCGCCAGCAGCCAAGGAAATTGGCAGTACTTC. This rearrangement joins TRBV4-3 to TRBJ2-7, with D hard to call. Germline loops: CDR1 LGHNA, CDR2 YSLEER. Trimming cost V 1 base and J 9 bases, with 7 bases left between them. The CDR3 contains 11 residues.

This clonotype showed up many times. The V call is TRBV7-2, the J call TRBJ1-6; no clear D. Looked up from germline, CDR1 is SGHTA and CDR2 is FQGNSA. The CDR3 totals 14 residues. V was trimmed by 2 bases and J by 7 bases, leaving 9 bases between them. The CDR3: CASSLHGPNSPLHF. CDR3 in DNA: TGTGCCAGCAGCTTACACGGACCAAATTCACCCCTCCACTTT.

This clonotype has more than one count but fewer than ten. A read error may be the cause here, since a much bigger clone is one base away. The chain employs TRBV9 and TRBJ2-7; D possibly matches TRBD1 or TRBD2 (5 bases each). Germline V gene data show CDR1 as SGDLS and CDR2 as YYNGEE. This CDR3 is built from 15 residues. V was cut by 5 bases and J by 3 bases, with 18 bases left in between. The CDR3 here is CASRRARALGYEQYF. The CDR3 DNA reads as TGTGCCAGCAGGCGGGCCAGGGCACTGGGCTACGAGCAGTACTTC.

In its sample, this clonotype was seen a few times. The germline gene is not matched at one end of the junction; a read error may be the cause. The rearrangement joins TRBV10-2 to TRBJ2-7, with 7 nucleotides matching TRBD2. The CDR3 spans 15 residues. Germline V CDR1 and CDR2: WSHSY, SAAADI. The CDR3 spells CASSLSPSGTYEQYF. The CDR3 DNA follows: TGTGCCAGCAGTTTATCCCCTAGCGGAACATACGAGCAGTACTTC.

This clonotype was detected only once. This chain uses TRBV7-2 with TRBJ2-2; D gene unclear. Trimming pared 2 bases from V and 5 bases from J, leaving 15 bases between. This CDR3 has 16 residues. Germline V gene data show CDR1 as SGHTA and CDR2 as FQGNSA. The CDR3 sequence is CASSLLLASLTGELFF. The CDR3 DNA is TGTGCCAGCAGCTTACTCCTGGCCAGTTTGACCGGGGAGCTGTTTTTT.

The chain links TRBV18 to TRBJ1-5; tentatively, D is TRBD1 (5 bases). Germline values: CDR1 KGHSH, CDR2 LQKENI. With 0 bases removed from V and 5 bases from J, the gap between germline ends came to 8 bases. This CDR3 region has 14 residues. The CDR3 nucleotides are TGTGCCAGCTCACCACCAGGGGTCGATCAGCCCCAGCATTTT. It codes for CASSPPGVDQPQHF.

V is TRBV2 and J is TRBJ1-1; 7 nucleotides align to TRBD1. The germline V gene has CDR1 SNHLY and CDR2 FYNNEI. CDR3 length equals 14 residues. The CDR3 DNA reads TGTGCTAGAGACCCGACAGGGCTGTACACTGAAGCTTTCTTT. This gives the protein CARDPTGLYTEAFF. The whole variable domain, remainder taken from reference TRBV2 and TRBJ1-1, is EPEVTQTPSHQVTQMGQEVILRCVPISNHLYFYWYRQILGQKVEFLVSFYNNEISEKSEIFDDQFSVERPDGSNFTLKIRSTKLEDSAMYFCARDPTGLYTEAFFGQGTRLTVV.

This chain connects TRBV7-2 to TRBJ1-1, with D tentatively TRBD1 (5 bases). Germline V gene data show CDR1 as SGHTA and CDR2 as FQGNSA. This CDR3 has 15 amino acids. Trimming pared 8 bases from V and 0 bases from J, leaving 16 bases between. As DNA, the CDR3 is TGTGCCAGCGACTTGCAAGACAGATTGAACACTGAAGCTTTCTTT. Its protein product is CASDLQDRLNTEAFF.

This clonotype was counted at least ten times. Germline and junction disagree at one end, which may indicate a read error. The chain is built from TRBV5-1 and TRBJ2-5; maybe TRBD2 (5 bases). Per germline, CDR1 SGHRS and CDR2 YFSETQ. This CDR3 has 14 amino acids. For the CDR3, the DNA is TGTGCCAGCAGCTTAGGACTGGCCCAAGAGACCCAGTACTTC. It is translated as CASSLGLAQETQYF.

This clonotype has more than one count but fewer than ten. The J gene is TRBJ2-2, the V gene TRBV13; 9 bases fit TRBD1. The CDR3 length is 16 residues. With 5 bases clipped from V and 4 bases from J, the junction kept 8 bases outside the gene matches. Germline CDR1 is PRHDT and CDR2 is FYEKMQ (reference sequence). CDR3 region: CASSATGQGSTGELFF. DNA of the CDR3: TGTGCCAGCAGCGCCACGGGACAGGGAAGCACCGGGGAGCTGTTTTTT.

The rearrangement uses TRBV29-1 and TRBJ2-5, with 8 bases identical to TRBD2. The germline V gene has CDR1 SQVTM and CDR2 ANQGSEA. J lost 10 bases, V lost 6 bases, and 10 bases had no gene match. The CDR3 is made up of 12 amino acids. The CDR3 sequence: CSVPGLGLGQYF. DNA of the CDR3: TGCAGCGTGCCGGGACTAGGCCTGGGCCAGTACTTC.

This clonotype was detected many times. This chain connects TRBV7-9 to TRBJ1-2, with TRBD1 matching 7 bases. V gave up 5 bases and J gave up 4 bases; unmatched junction bases: 4. In germline, CDR1 is SEHNR, CDR2 FQNEAQ (reference sequence). This CDR3 is 13 amino acids long. The CDR3, as DNA: TGTGCCAGCAGCCCGACAGGGCCCTATGGCTACACCTTC. Protein sequence: CASSPTGPYGYTF.

V gene TRBV5-1 combines with J gene TRBJ1-1; 7 bases are a match to TRBD1. J was trimmed by 3 bases and V by 4 bases; bases with no gene match: 9. CDR1 and CDR2 (germline): SGHRS, YFSETQ. CDR3 length equals 15 residues. The CDR3 DNA sequence: TGCGCCAGCAGCCCGGGACAGCCTTTTGACACTGAAGCTTTCTTT. This sequence encodes CASSPGQPFDTEAFF. The variable domain in full, completed from reference TRBV5-1 and TRBJ1-1, reads KAGVTQTPRYLIKTRGQQVTLSCSPISGHRSVSWYQQTPGQGLQFLFEYFSETQRNKGNFPGRFSGRQFSNSRSEMNVSTLELGDSALYLCASSPGQPFDTEAFFGQGTRLTVV.

At least ten counts were recorded for this clonotype. The chain combines TRBV20-1 with TRBJ2-5; D perhaps matches TRBD2 (5 bases). The CDR3 loop spans 14 amino acids. Germline lookup yields CDR1 DFQATT and CDR2 SNEGSKA (reference sequence). The germline V and J ends were trimmed by 3 bases and 6 bases, with 17 bases remaining between them. The CDR3 DNA reads as TGCAGTGCTAGTACGACCCGGACTGGGCAGACCCAGTACTTC. It codes for CSASTTRTGQTQYF.

This clonotype was counted only a few times. This chain joins TRBV19 and TRBJ1-1, with 10 bases lining up with TRBD1. Looked up from germline, CDR1 is LNHDA and CDR2 is SQIVND (reference sequence). The length of the CDR3 is 14 residues. The V segment lost 6 bases and the J segment 3 bases; nucleotides outside the gene matches: 4. CDR3 residues: CASSPTGGDTEAFF. CDR3 bases: TGTGCCAGTAGCCCGACAGGGGGCGACACTGAAGCTTTCTTT.

The chain has TRBV5-4 and TRBJ2-5, with D possibly called TRBD1 or TRBD2 (6 bases each). In germline, CDR1 is SGHNT, CDR2 YYREEE (reference sequence). Trimming left V 3 bases short and J 3 bases short, with 15 bases between. CDR3 size: 15 residues. In DNA form, the CDR3 reads TGTGCCAGCAGCTATATAGGGGGGCCCGAAGAGACCCAGTACTTC. It codes for CASSYIGGPEETQYF.

The V and J genes are TRBV20-1 and TRBJ2-7; D call uncertain. The CDR3 totals 12 residues. CDR1 and CDR2 from the germline V gene are DFQATT and SNEGSKA (reference sequence). Trimming cost V 8 bases and J 2 bases, with 13 bases left between them. CDR3 in DNA: TGCAGTATCAAGGACGGAGCCTACGAGCAGTACTTC. Its translation: CSIKDGAYEQYF.

This clonotype was observed many times. The V call is TRBV7-8, the J call TRBJ1-4; no clear D gene. Germline assignment: CDR1 SGHVS and CDR2 FQNEAQ. Trimming pared 1 base from V and 6 bases from J, leaving 12 bases between. The CDR3 runs to 15 residues. The CDR3 DNA is TGTGCCAGCAGCTTAGTCGCGCGGACGGATGAAAAACTGTTTTTT. Its translation is CASSLVARTDEKLFF.

This clonotype has more than one count but fewer than ten. The chain couples TRBV7-9 to TRBJ1-5; D is possibly TRBD1 (6 bases). This CDR3 spans 16 amino acids. Germline V lookup: CDR1 SEHNR, CDR2 FQNEAQ (reference sequence). Trimming took off 3 bases at V and 10 bases at J, with 22 bases between the two ends. The CDR3 spells CASSFDGGGPGRPQHF. The CDR3 DNA reads TGTGCCAGCAGCTTCGACGGGGGGGGGCCTGGGCGACCCCAGCATTTT. Complete variable domain (other parts from reference TRBV7-9 and TRBJ1-5): DTGVSQNPRHKITKRGQNVTFRCDPISEHNRLYWYRQTLGQGPEFLTYFQNEAQLEKSRLLSDRFSAERPKGSFSTLEIQRTEQGDSAMYLCASSFDGGGPGRPQHFGDGTRLSIL.

The chain carries TRBV11-2 and TRBJ2-7; D possibly uses TRBD1 or TRBD2 (5 bases each). The CDR3 has 15 amino acids. With 1 base removed from V and 2 bases from J, the gap between germline ends came to 12 bases. Germline-derived CDR1 and CDR2 are SGHAT and FQNNGV. As DNA, the CDR3 is TGTGCCAGCAGCTTAGTGGGGACCGACGCCTACGAGCAGTACTTC. Its protein is CASSLVGTDAYEQYF.

DNA of the CDR3: TGTGCCACCAGCAGAGCTTTAGGCGGCCCCGGGGAGCTGTTTTTT. Its translation: CATSRALGGPGELFF. This chain links TRBV15 with TRBJ2-2; D remains ambiguous. This CDR3 has 15 residues. Trimming removed 1 base from V and 6 bases from J, with 12 bases in between. Germline CDR1 and CDR2: LNHNV and YYDKDF (reference sequence).

This clonotype was observed many times. The chain carries TRBV25-1 and TRBJ2-2, with a weak D call TRBD2 (6 bases). CDR3 length: 16 amino acids. The germline gives CDR1 MGHDK, CDR2 SYGVNS. V lost 6 bases and J 0 bases, leaving 14 bases between the germline ends. The CDR3 here is CASSRTIPANTGELFF. CDR3 nucleotides: TGTGCCAGCAGCCGGACTATACCCGCGAACACCGGGGAGCTGTTTTTT.

A note on this clonotype: The junction differs from germline at one of its ends, possibly a read error. This chain joins TRBV7-3 and TRBJ2-7; no clear D gene. Germline CDR1 and CDR2: SGHTA and FQGTGA. This CDR3 is 15 amino acids long. In nucleotides, the CDR3 is TGCGCCAGCAGCCAAGATGTGGGTCGAAACTACGAGCAGTACTTC. It yields the protein CASSQDVGRNYEQYF.